This T cell receptor beta chain was found in a study of cytomegalovirus exposure and HLA in healthy donors. The germline CDR1 and CDR2 sequences are MNHEY and SVGAGI. The junction had 10 bases not matched to a gene; V was cut back by 6 bases and J by 5 bases. This CDR3 region has 15 residues. Regarding this clone: The target antigen is unknown.

Findings and caveats of the study: An analysis was carried out at a later point. It showed that HLA-associated TCR beta chains were more clonally expanded than equally common non-associated chains. Reported performance of the classifier showed diagnosis of cytomegalovirus status with high specificity and sensitivity. A cluster of highly shared sequence variants was likely a sequencing artifact. The listing of some 170 TCR beta chains classed them as cytomegalovirus-associated.

The PCR ran on 60 Vbeta and 13 Jbeta primers. TCRdb keeps only in-frame clones here, not all; method: immunoSEQ multiplex PCR. The table has around 190,000 clones, roughly four fifths seen once. This chain uses TRBV6-5 with TRBJ2-7; 10 bases are shared with TRBD1. The sample consisted of PBMCs. This TCR was recovered from a woman aged 25 to 39 in good health and CMV-seropositive. Here the CDR3 reads CASSPRDRGRDEQYF. CDR3 DNA: TGTGCCAGCAGCCCTCGAGACAGGGGGCGAGACGAGCAGTACTTC.